The 8 T cell receptor beta chains below all came from one sample that was sequenced in a study of technical replicates of blood from a few donors. Profiled with immunoSEQ multiplex PCR; TCRdb holds only in-frame clones, not every one. Among more than 65,000 clones listed, about 94% were seen once. The specimen was T cells isolated from PBMCs. The origin of the receptors is a human donor in good health.

The gene calls are TRBV4-1 and TRBJ2-5, with 7 bases identical to TRBD2. The CDR3 length is 17 residues. The germline V gene has CDR1 MGHRA and CDR2 YSYEKL. V lost 4 bases and J lost 5; bases outside the gene matches: 16. The DNA of the CDR3 is TGCGCCAGCAGCCGACTCGAGGGAACCGCGGGAGTTGAGACCCAGTACTTC. Its protein product is CASSRLEGTAGVETQYF.

The chain couples TRBV27 to TRBJ2-7; 9 nucleotides align to TRBD2. Losses at the gene ends were 7 bases for V and 5 bases for J; bases not matched to a gene: 12. The CDR3 runs to 15 residues. Germline assignment: CDR1 MNHEY and CDR2 SMNVEV (reference sequence). The CDR3: CASTNRSGSYHEQYF. In DNA form, the CDR3 reads TGTGCCAGCACCAACCGTAGCGGGAGCTACCACGAGCAGTACTTC.

The chain combines TRBV11-3 with TRBJ1-2, with TRBD1 identical over 8 bases. In germline, CDR1 is SGHNT, CDR2 YENEEA. The length of the CDR3 is 14 residues. Trimming cost V 4 bases and J 3 bases; bases outside gene matches: 4. CDR3 DNA sequence: TGTGCCAGCAGCTCACAGGGGGGGGACTATGGCTACACCTTC. Protein product: CASSSQGGDYGYTF.

This chain connects TRBV5-4 to TRBJ1-1; D possibly corresponds to TRBD1 (5 bases). V shed 2 bases and J shed 5 bases, with 13 bases lying between them. Germline V gene sequence: CDR1 SGHNT, CDR2 YYREEE (reference sequence). CDR3 size: 14 residues. The CDR3 sequence is CASSFSRGETEAFF. As DNA, the CDR3 is TGTGCCAGCAGCTTCAGTCGGGGGGAGACTGAAGCTTTCTTT.

J is TRBJ2-3 and V is TRBV5-6; D unresolved. The CDR3 loop spans 14 amino acids. Deletions cut 2 bases from V and 0 bases from J, with 7 bases between. Germline values: CDR1 SGHDT, CDR2 YYEEEE. CDR3 sequence: CASSFDGSTDTQYF. CDR3 nucleotides: TGTGCCAGCAGCTTCGACGGGAGCACAGATACGCAGTATTTT.

This chain uses TRBV15 with TRBJ2-2, with 9 bases lining up with TRBD1. CDR1 LNHNV and CDR2 YYDKDF come from the germline V gene (reference sequence). CDR3 length: 15 amino acids. The V segment lost 4 bases and the J segment 4 bases; nucleotides outside the gene matches: 4. The CDR3 loop is CATSTQTGGTGELFF. In DNA, the CDR3 is TGTGCCACCAGCACCCAGACAGGGGGCACCGGGGAGCTGTTTTTT.

This clone was detected only a few times. The chain couples TRBV4-2 to TRBJ2-1, with 13 bases matching TRBD2. CDR1 and CDR2 from the germline V gene are LGHNA and YNFKEQ. The CDR3 extends over 19 amino acids. The V segment lost 3 bases and the J segment 5 bases; nucleotides outside the gene matches: 13. CDR3 sequence: CASSHSRGLAGVGDNEQFF. Here the CDR3 DNA reads TGTGCCAGCAGCCATAGCCGCGGACTAGCGGGAGTGGGGGACAATGAGCAGTTCTTC.

This clone was counted once. The V call is TRBV4-1, the J call TRBJ2-7; TRBD1 agrees at 7 bases. Germline CDR1 is MGHRA and CDR2 is YSYEKL. Trimming at V came to 2 bases and at J to 9 bases, leaving 10 bases not matched to a gene. This CDR3 spans 14 amino acids. CDR3 protein: CASSQTLRDRGQYF. The CDR3 nucleotides read TGCGCCAGCAGCCAAACTCTCCGGGACAGAGGGCAGTACTTC.